This T cell receptor beta chain was sequenced in a study of blood T cell repertoires in COVID-19. Study at large: Specimens from acute and convalescent COVID-19 originated in the United States, Italy and Spain. Nucleic acid was either cDNA or gDNA, and it came from T cells, B-cell-depleted T cells, or PBMCs.

There are 16 residues in the CDR3. Germline loops: CDR1 MNHEY, CDR2 SVGAGI. V was pared by 0 bases and J by 2 bases, with 14 bases between. In the study's own analysis: Reference gene primer amplification in the assay estimated nucleated cell counts. This table comes from immunoSEQ multiplex PCR, and its TCRdb copy is limited to in-frame clones, with some not included. Clone size and V and J calls were adopted from that table, with D and trimming inferred from the DNA. Altogether 150,000 to 200,000 clones are present, about nine tenths being singletons, with the ten largest covering 18%. The sequenced material came from peripheral blood. This sequence was found in a man aged 55 to 69 with active or convalescent COVID-19. The rearrangement joins TRBV6-5 to TRBJ2-7; the D gene is possibly TRBD1 (6 bases). Here the CDR3 reads CASSYSYRQGPYEQYF. The CDR3 DNA is TGTGCCAGCAGTTACTCGTATCGGCAGGGGCCCTACGAGCAGTACTTC.